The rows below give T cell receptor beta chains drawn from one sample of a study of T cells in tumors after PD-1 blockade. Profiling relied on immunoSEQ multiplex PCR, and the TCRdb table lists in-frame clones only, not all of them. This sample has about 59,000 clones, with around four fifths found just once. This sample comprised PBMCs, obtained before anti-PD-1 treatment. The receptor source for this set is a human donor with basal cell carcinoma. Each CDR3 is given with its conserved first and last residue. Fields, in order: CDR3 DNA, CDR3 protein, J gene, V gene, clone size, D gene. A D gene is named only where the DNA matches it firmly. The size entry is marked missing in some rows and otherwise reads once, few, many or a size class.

cdr3_nt: TGTGCCAGCAGAAACAATCAGCCCCAGCATTTT
cdr3_aa: CASRNNQPQHF
j_call: TRBJ1-5
v_call: TRBV19
clone_size: NA
d_call: NA

cdr3_nt: TGTGCCAGCAGTTTGCCCGGGACAGGGAGCAATGAGCAGTTCTTC
cdr3_aa: CASSLPGTGSNEQFF
j_call: TRBJ2-1
v_call: TRBV28
clone_size: NA
d_call: TRBD1

cdr3_nt: TGCGCCAGCACCCCACCATCAGGGATCTCTGGCTACACCTTC
cdr3_aa: CASTPPSGISGYTF
j_call: TRBJ1-2
v_call: TRBV23-1
clone_size: NA
d_call: NA

cdr3_nt: TGTGCCAGCAGCCCGACACCCGTCTCTGGAAACACCATATATTTT
cdr3_aa: CASSPTPVSGNTIYF
j_call: TRBJ1-3
v_call: TRBV9
clone_size: NA
d_call: NA

cdr3_nt: TGTGCCAGCAGTTTCCAGGGGGGAGATACGCAGTATTTT
cdr3_aa: CASSFQGGDTQYF
j_call: TRBJ2-3
v_call: TRBV27
clone_size: NA
d_call: NA

cdr3_nt: TGTGCCAGCAGCTTATTGTCCAGCGGGGGGGGACGAACAGATACGCAGTATTTT
cdr3_aa: CASSLLSSGGGRTDTQYF
j_call: TRBJ2-3
v_call: TRBV7-2
clone_size: NA
d_call: TRBD2

cdr3_nt: TGTGCCAGCAGCCAAGGGACAGGGGGCGCTGACTATGGCTACACCTTC
cdr3_aa: CASSQGTGGADYGYTF
j_call: TRBJ1-2
v_call: TRBV4-2
clone_size: NA
d_call: TRBD1

cdr3_nt: TGTGCCAGCAGCCGGGCAGGGATGAACACTGAAGCTTTCTTT
cdr3_aa: CASSRAGMNTEAFF
j_call: TRBJ1-1
v_call: TRBV14
clone_size: NA
d_call: NA

cdr3_nt: TGTGCCAGCAGCACAGGATTCAATCAGCCCCAGCATTTT
cdr3_aa: CASSTGFNQPQHF
j_call: TRBJ1-5
v_call: TRBV7-2
clone_size: NA
d_call: NA

cdr3_nt: TGTGCCAGCACGGGCAGGGCAGGAAACACCATATATTTT
cdr3_aa: CASTGRAGNTIYF
j_call: TRBJ1-3
v_call: TRBV2
clone_size: NA
d_call: NA

cdr3_nt: TGTGCCAGCAGCCAACTAGCGGGGGGTTACAATGAGCAGTTCTTC
cdr3_aa: CASSQLAGGYNEQFF
j_call: TRBJ2-1
v_call: TRBV13
clone_size: few
d_call: TRBD2

cdr3_nt: TGTGCCAGTAGTACAGGGGTAAAGGTCTATGGCTACACCTTC
cdr3_aa: CASSTGVKVYGYTF
j_call: TRBJ1-2
v_call: TRBV19
clone_size: NA
d_call: NA

cdr3_nt: TGTGCCAGCAGCTTCCGGGCAGTAAATTCACCCCTCCACTTT
cdr3_aa: CASSFRAVNSPLHF
j_call: TRBJ1-6
v_call: TRBV5-6
clone_size: NA
d_call: NA

cdr3_nt: TGTGCCAGCAGTTCCTCCCGGAATCAGCCCCAGCATTTT
cdr3_aa: CASSSSRNQPQHF
j_call: TRBJ1-5
v_call: TRBV27
clone_size: NA
d_call: NA

cdr3_nt: TGTGCCAGCAGTTACTCGCCAGGGCGGGGAATTGAGACCCAGTACTTC
cdr3_aa: CASSYSPGRGIETQYF
j_call: TRBJ2-5
v_call: TRBV6-2/TRBV6-3
clone_size: NA
d_call: NA

cdr3_nt: TGTGCCTGGAGTGTAGTGCGGGGAGCGTTGGAGACCCAGTACTTC
cdr3_aa: CAWSVVRGALETQYF
j_call: TRBJ2-5
v_call: TRBV30
clone_size: NA
d_call: NA

cdr3_nt: TGCGCCAGCAGCTTGAGGCTAGCGGGGACAGATACGCAGTATTTT
cdr3_aa: CASSLRLAGTDTQYF
j_call: TRBJ2-3
v_call: TRBV5-1
clone_size: few
d_call: TRBD2

cdr3_nt: TGTGCCAGCAGTTACTCTTCTGAAACTAGGGGGGAGCAGTTCTTC
cdr3_aa: CASSYSSETRGEQFF
j_call: TRBJ2-1
v_call: TRBV6-6
clone_size: NA
d_call: NA

cdr3_nt: TGTGCCAGCAGCTTAATGGGGGGCCTAGAGACCCAGTACTTC
cdr3_aa: CASSLMGGLETQYF
j_call: TRBJ2-5
v_call: TRBV7-9
clone_size: NA
d_call: NA

cdr3_nt: TGTGCCAGCAGTTTGGGACGGTCCCTCTCTGGGGCCAACGTCCTGACTTTC
cdr3_aa: CASSLGRSLSGANVLTF
j_call: TRBJ2-6
v_call: TRBV27
clone_size: few
d_call: NA

cdr3_nt: TGCGCCAGCAGGCAGACAGTAGTGTTTACGCATTCACCCCTCCACTTT
cdr3_aa: CASRQTVVFTHSPLHF
j_call: TRBJ1-6
v_call: TRBV4-1
clone_size: NA
d_call: NA

cdr3_nt: TGTGCCAGCAGCCCTTACGACAGGAACAATGCTAATGAAAAACTGTTTTTT
cdr3_aa: CASSPYDRNNANEKLFF
j_call: TRBJ1-4
v_call: TRBV7-6
clone_size: medium-sized
d_call: NA

cdr3_nt: TGTGCCAGCAGCAGAACAGGGGGGGGCACAGATACGCAGTATTTT
cdr3_aa: CASSRTGGGTDTQYF
j_call: TRBJ2-3
v_call: TRBV21-1
clone_size: NA
d_call: NA

cdr3_nt: TGTGCCAGCAGCCAAGAGCCAGCCATAGCTAAGGAGCAGTTCTTC
cdr3_aa: CASSQEPAIAKEQFF
j_call: TRBJ2-1
v_call: TRBV3-1/TRBV3-2
clone_size: NA
d_call: NA